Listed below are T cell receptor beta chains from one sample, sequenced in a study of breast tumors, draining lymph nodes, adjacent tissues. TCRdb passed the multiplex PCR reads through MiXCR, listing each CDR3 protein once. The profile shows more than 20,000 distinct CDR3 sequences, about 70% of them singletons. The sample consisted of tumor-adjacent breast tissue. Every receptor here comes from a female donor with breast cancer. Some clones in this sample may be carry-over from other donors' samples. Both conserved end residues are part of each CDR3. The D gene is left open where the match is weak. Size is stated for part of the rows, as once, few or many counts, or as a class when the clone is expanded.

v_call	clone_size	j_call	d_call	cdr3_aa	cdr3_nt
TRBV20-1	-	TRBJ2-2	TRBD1	CSQNRDRMSGELFF	TGCAGTCAAAACCGGGACAGGATGTCCGGGGAGCTGTTTTTT
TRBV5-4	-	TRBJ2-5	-	CASSLGPQETQYF	TGTGCCAGCAGCTTGGGGCCCCAAGAGACCCAGTACTTC
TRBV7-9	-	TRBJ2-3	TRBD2	CASSLAQSGREDTQYF	TGTGCCAGCAGCTTAGCGCAAAGCGGGAGAGAAGATACGCAGTATTTT
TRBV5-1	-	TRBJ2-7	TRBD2	CASSLRTSGDRSSYEQYF	TGCGCCAGCAGCTTGAGGACTAGCGGAGATCGAAGCTCCTACGAGCAGTACTTC
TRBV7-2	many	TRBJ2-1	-	CASSLDRNSYNEQFF	TGTGCCAGCAGCTTAGACAGAAACTCCTACAATGAGCAGTTCTTC
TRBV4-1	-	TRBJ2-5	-	CASSLGVQETQYF	TGCGCCAGCAGCCTAGGGGTCCAAGAGACCCAGTACTTC
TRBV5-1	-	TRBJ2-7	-	CASSLVGGLNEQYF	TGTGCCAGCAGCTTGGTTGGCGGCCTCAACGAGCAGTACTTC
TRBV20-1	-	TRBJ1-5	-	CSARFSGESNQPQHF	TGCAGTGCTAGGTTTTCAGGGGAAAGCAATCAGCCCCAGCATTTT
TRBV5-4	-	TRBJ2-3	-	CASSSTFTDTQYF	TGTGCCAGCAGCTCCACATTCACAGATACGCAGTATTTT
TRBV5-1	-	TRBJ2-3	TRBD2	CASSPGTSGSPSDTQYF	TGCGCCAGCAGCCCAGGGACTAGCGGGAGCCCATCAGATACGCAGTATTTT
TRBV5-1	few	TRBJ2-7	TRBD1	CASSPALTGGAPEQYF	TGCGCCAGCAGCCCCGCGCTGACAGGGGGGGCTCCCGAGCAGTACTTC
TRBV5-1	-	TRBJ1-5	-	CASSLGGGGQPQHF	TGCGCCAGCAGCTTGGGAGGGGGTGGACAGCCCCAGCATTTT
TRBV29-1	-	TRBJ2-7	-	CSVAGPLKRRLSYEQYF	TGCAGCGTTGCGGGACCTTTAAAGAGACGCCTCTCCTACGAGCAGTACTTC
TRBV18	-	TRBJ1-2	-	CASYGGIHGYTF	TGTGCCAGCTATGGGGGGATCCATGGCTACACCTTC
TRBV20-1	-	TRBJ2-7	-	CSATAQGYEQYF	TGCAGTGCCACCGCACAGGGCTACGAGCAGTACTTC
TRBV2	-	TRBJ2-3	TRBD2	CASKRGRISTDTQYF	TGTGCCAGCAAGCGCGGGAGGATAAGCACAGATACGCAGTATTTT
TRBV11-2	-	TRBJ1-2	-	CASSPTPNYGYTF	TGTGCCAGCAGCCCAACCCCTAACTATGGCTACACCTTC
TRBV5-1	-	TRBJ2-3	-	CASSPVGGGYGDTQYF	TGCGCCAGCAGCCCCGTTGGGGGAGGCTACGGAGATACGCAGTATTTT
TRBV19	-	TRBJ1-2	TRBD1	CASIPPFDRGYGYTF	TGTGCCAGTATCCCTCCCTTCGACAGGGGCTATGGCTACACCTTC
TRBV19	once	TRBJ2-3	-	CASSQPGILKQYF	TGTGCCAGTAGTCAGCCAGGGATCTTAAAGCAGTATTTT
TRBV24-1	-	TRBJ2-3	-	CATSDPTGLADTQYF	TGTGCCACCAGTGACCCTACAGGGCTGGCAGATACGCAGTATTTT
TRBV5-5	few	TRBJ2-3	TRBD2	CASSLVAGMVADTQYF	TGTGCCAGCAGCTTGGTAGCGGGGATGGTAGCAGATACGCAGTATTTT
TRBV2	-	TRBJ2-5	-	CASSAHAAEGETQYF	TGTGCCAGCAGTGCCCATGCGGCCGAGGGGGAGACCCAGTACTTC
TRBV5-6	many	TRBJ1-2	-	CASSLAGGNGYTF	TGTGCCAGCAGCTTGGCCGGGGGAAATGGCTACACCTTC
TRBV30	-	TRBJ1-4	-	CAWSGNEKLFF	TGTGCCTGGAGTGGGAATGAAAAACTGTTTTTT
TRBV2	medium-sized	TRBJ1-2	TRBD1	CASTPSGGQGYTF	TGTGCCAGCACCCCTTCAGGGGGACAGGGCTACACCTTC
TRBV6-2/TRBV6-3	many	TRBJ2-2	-	CASSYRTATGELFF	TGTGCCAGCAGCTATCGGACAGCGACCGGGGAGCTGTTTTTT
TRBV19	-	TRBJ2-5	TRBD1	CASSVNRGAQETQYF	TGTGCCAGTAGTGTCAACAGGGGTGCCCAAGAGACCCAGTACTTC
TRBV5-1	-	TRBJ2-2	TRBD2	CASSGGLAGSGELFF	TGCGCCAGCAGCGGGGGACTAGCGGGATCCGGGGAGCTGTTTTTT
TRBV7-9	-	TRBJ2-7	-	CASSFSQVPSYEQYF	TGTGCCAGCAGCTTCAGCCAGGTACCCTCCTACGAGCAGTACTTC
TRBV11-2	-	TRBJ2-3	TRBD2	CASSPRLAGTRWDTQYF	TGTGCCAGCAGCCCCCGACTAGCGGGAACCCGTTGGGATACGCAGTATTTT
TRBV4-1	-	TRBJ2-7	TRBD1	CASSQAPDRSYEQYF	TGCGCCAGCAGCCAAGCCCCGGACAGGTCCTACGAGCAGTACTTC
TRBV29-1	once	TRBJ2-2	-	CSGRCRDTGELFF	TGCAGCGGGAGATGCAGGGACACCGGGGAGCTGTTTTTT
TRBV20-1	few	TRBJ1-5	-	CSATLLSEQHF	TGCAGTGCCACCCTGTTGTCTGAGCAGCATTTT
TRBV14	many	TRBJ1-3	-	CASSARRISGNTIYF	TGTGCCAGCAGCGCTAGACGGATCTCTGGAAACACCATATATTTT
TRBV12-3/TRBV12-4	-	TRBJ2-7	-	CASSLGGGHEF	TGTGCCAGCAGTTTGGGAGGGGGGCACGAATTC
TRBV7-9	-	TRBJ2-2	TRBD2	CASSSNREGPGELFF	TGTGCCAGCAGCTCGAATCGGGAGGGCCCCGGGGAGCTGTTTTTT
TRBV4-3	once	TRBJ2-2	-	CASSEDRNTGELFF	TGCGCCAGCAGCGAAGACAGGAACACCGGGGAGCTGTTTTTT
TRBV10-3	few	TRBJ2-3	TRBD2	CAISESGTSGSPSTDTQYF	TGTGCCATCAGTGAGTCGGGGACTAGCGGGAGCCCTAGCACAGATACGCAGTATTTT
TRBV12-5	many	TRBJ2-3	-	CASGLRRDPGQYF	TGTGCTAGTGGTTTGCGAAGGGACCCAGGGCAGTATTTT
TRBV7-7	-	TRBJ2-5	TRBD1	CASSLAAGQGQETQYF	TGTGCCAGCAGCTTAGCGGCGGGACAGGGCCAAGAGACCCAGTACTTC
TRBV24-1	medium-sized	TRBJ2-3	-	CATSDQAVSTQYF	TGTGCCACCAGTGATCAAGCCGTGTCTACGCAGTATTTT
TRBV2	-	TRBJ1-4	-	CASSEIVGVKDEKLFF	TGTGCCAGCAGTGAAATAGTCGGGGTTAAGGATGAAAAACTGTTTTTT
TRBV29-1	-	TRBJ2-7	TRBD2	CSVQAGGPKGEQYF	TGCAGCGTTCAAGCGGGAGGGCCAAAAGGGGAGCAGTACTTC
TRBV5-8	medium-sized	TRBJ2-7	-	CASSFSRSYEQYF	TGTGCCAGCAGCTTCTCACGATCCTACGAGCAGTACTTC
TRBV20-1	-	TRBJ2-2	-	CSARGPYTGELFF	TGCAGTGCTAGGGGGCCATATACCGGGGAGCTGTTTTTT
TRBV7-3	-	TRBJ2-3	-	CASSPGHRSTDTQYF	TGTGCCAGCAGCCCCGGACACAGGAGCACAGATACGCAGTATTTT
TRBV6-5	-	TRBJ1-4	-	CASRDPNEKLFF	TGTGCCAGCAGGGATCCTAATGAAAAACTGTTTTTT
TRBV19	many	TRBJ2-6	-	CASSITGRNSGANVLTF	TGTGCCAGTAGTATAACAGGCAGGAACTCTGGGGCCAACGTCCTGACTTTC
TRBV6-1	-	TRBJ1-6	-	CASSVSRDSPLHF	TGTGCCAGCAGTGTCTCCCGGGATTCACCCCTCCACTTT